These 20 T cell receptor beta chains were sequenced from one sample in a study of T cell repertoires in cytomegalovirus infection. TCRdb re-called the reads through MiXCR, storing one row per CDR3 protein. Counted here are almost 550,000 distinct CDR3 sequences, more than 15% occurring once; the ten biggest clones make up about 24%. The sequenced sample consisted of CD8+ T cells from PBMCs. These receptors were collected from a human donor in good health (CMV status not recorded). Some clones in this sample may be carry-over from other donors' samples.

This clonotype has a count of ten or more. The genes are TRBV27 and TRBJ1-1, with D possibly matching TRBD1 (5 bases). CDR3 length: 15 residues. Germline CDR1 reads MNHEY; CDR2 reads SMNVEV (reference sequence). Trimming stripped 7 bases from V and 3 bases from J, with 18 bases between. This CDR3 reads CASTTWGGGYTEAFF. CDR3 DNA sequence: TGTGCCAGCACTACTTGGGGGGGGGGGTACACTGAAGCTTTCTTT.

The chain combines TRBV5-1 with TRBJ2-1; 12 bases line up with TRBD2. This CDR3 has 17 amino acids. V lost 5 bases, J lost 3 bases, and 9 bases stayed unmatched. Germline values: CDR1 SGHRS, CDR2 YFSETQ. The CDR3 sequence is CASRERLAGAFYNEQFF. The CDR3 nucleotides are TGCGCCAGCAGAGAGAGACTAGCGGGAGCCTTCTACAATGAGCAGTTCTTC.

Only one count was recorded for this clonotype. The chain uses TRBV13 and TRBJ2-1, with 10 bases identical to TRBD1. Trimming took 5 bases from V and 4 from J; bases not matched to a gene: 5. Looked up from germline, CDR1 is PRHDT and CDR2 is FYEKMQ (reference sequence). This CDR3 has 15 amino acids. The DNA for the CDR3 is TGTGCCAGCAGCCCGGGGGGACAGGGGTACAATGAGCAGTTCTTC. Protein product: CASSPGGQGYNEQFF.

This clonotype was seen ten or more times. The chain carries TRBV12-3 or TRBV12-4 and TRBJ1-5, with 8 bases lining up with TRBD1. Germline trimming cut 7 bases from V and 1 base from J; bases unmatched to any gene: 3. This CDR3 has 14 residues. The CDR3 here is CASTDRGSNQPQHF. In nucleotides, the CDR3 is TGTGCCAGCACCGACAGGGGCAGCAATCAGCCCCAGCATTTT.

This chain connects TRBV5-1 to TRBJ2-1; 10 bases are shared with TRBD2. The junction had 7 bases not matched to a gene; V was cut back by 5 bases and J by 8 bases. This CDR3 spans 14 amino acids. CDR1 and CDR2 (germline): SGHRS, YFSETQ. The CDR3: CASRSSGSPYEQFF. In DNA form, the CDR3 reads TGCGCCAGCAGATCTAGCGGGAGCCCCTATGAGCAGTTCTTC.

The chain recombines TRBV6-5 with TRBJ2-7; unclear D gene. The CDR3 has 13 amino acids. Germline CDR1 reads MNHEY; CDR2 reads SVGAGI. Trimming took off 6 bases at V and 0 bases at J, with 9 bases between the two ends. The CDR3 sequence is CASRDGPSYEQYF. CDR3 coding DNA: TGTGCCAGCAGGGACGGACCCTCCTACGAGCAGTACTTC.

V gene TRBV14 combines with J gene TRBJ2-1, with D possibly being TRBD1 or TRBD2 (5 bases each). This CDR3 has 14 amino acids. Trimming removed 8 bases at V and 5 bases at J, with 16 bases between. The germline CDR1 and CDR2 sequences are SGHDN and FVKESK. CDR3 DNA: TGTGCCAGCTCGACCGAGACAGCGGACAATGAGCAGTTCTTC. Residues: CASSTETADNEQFF.

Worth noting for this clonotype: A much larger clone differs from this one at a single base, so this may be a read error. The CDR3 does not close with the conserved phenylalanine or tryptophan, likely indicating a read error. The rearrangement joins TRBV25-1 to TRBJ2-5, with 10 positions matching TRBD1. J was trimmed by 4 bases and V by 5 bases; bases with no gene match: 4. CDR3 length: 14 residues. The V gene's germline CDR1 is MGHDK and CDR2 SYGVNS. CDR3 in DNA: TGTGCCAGCAGTCTCAGGGACAGGGGAGAGACCCAGTACTTA. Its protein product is CASSLRDRGETQYL.

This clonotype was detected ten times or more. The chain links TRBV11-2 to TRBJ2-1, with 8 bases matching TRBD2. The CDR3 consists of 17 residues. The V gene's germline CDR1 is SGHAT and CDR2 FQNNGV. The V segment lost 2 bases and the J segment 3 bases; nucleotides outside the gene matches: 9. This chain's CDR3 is CASSLLTGGVGYNEQFF. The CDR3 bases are TGTGCCAGCAGCTTATTAACCGGGGGGGTGGGCTACAATGAGCAGTTCTTC.

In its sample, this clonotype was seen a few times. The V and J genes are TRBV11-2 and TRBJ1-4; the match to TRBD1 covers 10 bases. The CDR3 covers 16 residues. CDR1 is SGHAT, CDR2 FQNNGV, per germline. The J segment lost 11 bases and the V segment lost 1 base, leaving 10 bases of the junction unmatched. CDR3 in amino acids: CASSLVRGTGVWKLFF. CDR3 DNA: TGTGCCAGCAGCTTAGTCCGCGGGACAGGGGTATGGAAACTGTTTTTT.

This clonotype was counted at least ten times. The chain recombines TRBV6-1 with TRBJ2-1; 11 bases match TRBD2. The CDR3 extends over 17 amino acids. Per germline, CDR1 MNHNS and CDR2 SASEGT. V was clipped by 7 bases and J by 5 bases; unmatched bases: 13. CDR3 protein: CASIRSGLAGGNNEQFF. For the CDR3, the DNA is TGTGCCAGCATAAGATCGGGGCTAGCGGGGGGAAACAATGAGCAGTTCTTC.

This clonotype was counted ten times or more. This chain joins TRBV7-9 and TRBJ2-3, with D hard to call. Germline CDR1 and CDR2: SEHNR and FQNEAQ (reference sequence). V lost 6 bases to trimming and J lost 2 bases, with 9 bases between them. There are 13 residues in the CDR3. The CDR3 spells CASRLRTTDTQYF. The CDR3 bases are TGTGCCAGCAGGCTTCGTACCACAGATACGCAGTATTTT.

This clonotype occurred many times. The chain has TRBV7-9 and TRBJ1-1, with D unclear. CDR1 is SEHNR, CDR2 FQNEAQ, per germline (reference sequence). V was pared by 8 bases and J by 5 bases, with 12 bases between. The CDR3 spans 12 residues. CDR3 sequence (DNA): TGTGCCAGCCGACAACTCAATACTGAAGCTTTCTTT. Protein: CASRQLNTEAFF. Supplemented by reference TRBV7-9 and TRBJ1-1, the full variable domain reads DTGVSQNPRHKITKRGQNVTFRCDPISEHNRLYWYRQTLGQGPEFLTYFQNEAQLEKSRLLSDRFSAERPKGSFSTLEIQRTEQGDSAMYLCASRQLNTEAFFGQGTRLTVV.

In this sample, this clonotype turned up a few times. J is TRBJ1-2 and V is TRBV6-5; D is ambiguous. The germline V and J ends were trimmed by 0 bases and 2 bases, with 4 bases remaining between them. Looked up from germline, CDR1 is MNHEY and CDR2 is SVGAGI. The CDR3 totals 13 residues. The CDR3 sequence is CASSYSENYGYTF. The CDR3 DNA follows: TGTGCCAGCAGTTACTCGGAAAACTATGGCTACACCTTC.

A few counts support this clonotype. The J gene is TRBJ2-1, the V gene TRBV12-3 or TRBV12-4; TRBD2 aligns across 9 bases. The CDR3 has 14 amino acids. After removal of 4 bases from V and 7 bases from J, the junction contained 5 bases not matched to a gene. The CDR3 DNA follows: TGTGCCAGCAGTTGGAGCGGGAGGTCGAATGAGCAGTTCTTC. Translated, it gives CASSWSGRSNEQFF.

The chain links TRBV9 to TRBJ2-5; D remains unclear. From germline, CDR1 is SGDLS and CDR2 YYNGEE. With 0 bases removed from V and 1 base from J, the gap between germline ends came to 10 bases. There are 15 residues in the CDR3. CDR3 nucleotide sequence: TGTGCCAGCAGCGTAGACCACAGAATCCAAGAGACCCAGTACTTC. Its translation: CASSVDHRIQETQYF.

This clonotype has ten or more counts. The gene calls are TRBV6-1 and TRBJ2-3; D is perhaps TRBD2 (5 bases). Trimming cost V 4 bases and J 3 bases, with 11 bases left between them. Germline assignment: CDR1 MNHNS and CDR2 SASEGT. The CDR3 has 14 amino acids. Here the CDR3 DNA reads TGTGCCAGCAGTGCCCTAGGGAGTACAGATACGCAGTATTTT. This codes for CASSALGSTDTQYF.

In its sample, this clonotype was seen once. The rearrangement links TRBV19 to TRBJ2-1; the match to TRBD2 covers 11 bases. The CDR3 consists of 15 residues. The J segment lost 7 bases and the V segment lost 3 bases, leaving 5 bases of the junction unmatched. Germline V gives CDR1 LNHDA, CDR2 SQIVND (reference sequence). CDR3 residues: CASSIAASGRNEQFF. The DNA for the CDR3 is TGTGCCAGTAGTATTGCGGCTAGCGGGAGGAATGAGCAGTTCTTC.

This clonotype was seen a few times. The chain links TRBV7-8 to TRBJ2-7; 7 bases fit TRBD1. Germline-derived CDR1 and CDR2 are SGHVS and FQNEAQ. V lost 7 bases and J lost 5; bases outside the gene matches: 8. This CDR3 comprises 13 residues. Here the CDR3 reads CASKGAGPHEQYF. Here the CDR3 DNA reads TGTGCCAGCAAGGGGGCTGGCCCTCACGAGCAGTACTTC.

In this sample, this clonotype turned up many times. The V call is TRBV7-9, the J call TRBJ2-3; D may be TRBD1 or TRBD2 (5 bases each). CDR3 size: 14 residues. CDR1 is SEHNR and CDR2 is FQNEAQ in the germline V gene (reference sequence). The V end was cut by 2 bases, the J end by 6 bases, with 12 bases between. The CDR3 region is CASSLIDWGDTQYF. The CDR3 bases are TGTGCCAGCAGCTTAATCGATTGGGGGGATACGCAGTATTTT.